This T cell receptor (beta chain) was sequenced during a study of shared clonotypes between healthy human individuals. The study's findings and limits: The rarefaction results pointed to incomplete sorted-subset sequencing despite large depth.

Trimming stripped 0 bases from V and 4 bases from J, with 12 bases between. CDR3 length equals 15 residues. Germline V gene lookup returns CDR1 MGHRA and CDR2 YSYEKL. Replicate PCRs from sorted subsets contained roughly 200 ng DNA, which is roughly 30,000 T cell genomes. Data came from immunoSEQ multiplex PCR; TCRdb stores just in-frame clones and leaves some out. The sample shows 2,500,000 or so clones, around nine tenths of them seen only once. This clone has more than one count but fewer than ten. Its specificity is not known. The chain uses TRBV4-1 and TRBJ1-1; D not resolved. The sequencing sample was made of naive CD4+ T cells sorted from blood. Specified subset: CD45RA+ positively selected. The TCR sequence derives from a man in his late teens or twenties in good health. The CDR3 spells CASSQERPMGTEAFF. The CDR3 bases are TGCGCCAGCAGCCAAGAACGGCCGATGGGCACTGAAGCTTTCTTT.